This T cell receptor (beta chain) was retrieved from a study of blood T cells in healthy people across ages. Study-level results: Getting older went along with TCR beta diversity per million T cells dropping roughly linearly.

The V gene's germline CDR1 is SEHNR and CDR2 FQNEAQ (reference sequence). The CDR3 runs to 18 residues. The V gene lost 1 base and the J gene lost 5 bases, with 23 bases spanning the gap. On this clonotype: The antigen remains undetermined.

Then a second PCR, running roughly 7 to 11 cycles, was carried out with a sample-barcoded 5' primer and a J-beta primer mix. TCRdb independently ran MiXCR on the 5' RACE reads; one entry per CDR3 protein. The table shows some 1.4 million distinct CDR3 sequences, with 35% to 45% occurring only once. The sequenced sample consisted of blood. This sequence originates from a woman aged 18 to 35 in good health. The chain is built from TRBV7-9 and TRBJ1-2; D call uncertain. The CDR3 loop reads CASSLGIGRPSGGYGYTF. In nucleotides, the CDR3 is TGTGCCAGCAGCTTAGGCATCGGCCGACCGTCGGGAGGTTATGGCTACACCTTC. Filled out from reference TRBV7-9 and TRBJ1-2, the complete variable domain reads DTGVSQNPRHKITKRGQNVTFRCDPISEHNRLYWYRQTLGQGPEFLTYFQNEAQLEKSRLLSDRFSAERPKGSFSTLEIQRTEQGDSAMYLCASSLGIGRPSGGYGYTFGSGTRLTVV.